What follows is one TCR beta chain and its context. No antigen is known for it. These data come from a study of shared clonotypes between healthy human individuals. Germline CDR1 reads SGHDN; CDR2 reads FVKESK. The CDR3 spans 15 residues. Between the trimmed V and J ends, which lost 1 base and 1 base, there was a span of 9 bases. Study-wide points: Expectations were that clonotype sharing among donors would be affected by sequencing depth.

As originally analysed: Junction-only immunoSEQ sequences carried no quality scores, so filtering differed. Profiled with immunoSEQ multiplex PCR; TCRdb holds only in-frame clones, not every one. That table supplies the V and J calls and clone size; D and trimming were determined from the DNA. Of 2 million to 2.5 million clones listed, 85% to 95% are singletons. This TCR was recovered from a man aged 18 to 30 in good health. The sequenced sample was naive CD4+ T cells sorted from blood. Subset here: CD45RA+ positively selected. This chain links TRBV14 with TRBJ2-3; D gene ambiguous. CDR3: CASSQGAWGTDTQYF. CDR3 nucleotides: TGTGCCAGCAGCCAAGGGGCCTGGGGCACAGATACGCAGTATTTT.